The 24 T cell receptor beta chains listed next were all sequenced from one sample in a study of T cell repertoires in cytomegalovirus infection. TCRdb re-derived calls from the reads in MiXCR, one entry per CDR3 protein. The sample holds roughly 320,000 distinct CDR3 sequences, more than 9% seen once. The source material was PBMCs. These receptors were collected from a human donor in good health (CMV status not recorded). Some clones in this sample may be carry-over from other donors' samples.

The chain couples TRBV20-1 to TRBJ1-5; the match to TRBD1 covers 9 bases. CDR3 length: 14 residues. CDR1 and CDR2 from the germline V gene are DFQATT and SNEGSKA (reference sequence). V was pared by 5 bases and J by 4 bases, with 6 bases of the junction left unmatched. The CDR3 spells CSARQGGNNQPQHF. The CDR3 DNA reads TGCAGTGCTCGACAGGGGGGGAATAATCAGCCCCAGCATTTT.

The rearrangement links TRBV15 to TRBJ2-5; 7 bases line up with TRBD2. This CDR3 region has 15 residues. Trimming removed 0 bases from V and 4 bases from J; junction bases left unmatched: 5. CDR1 and CDR2 (germline): LNHNV, YYDKDF (reference sequence). The CDR3 DNA follows: TGTGCCACCAGCAGAGATCGGGGGGATCGAGAGACCCAGTACTTC. This gives the protein CATSRDRGDRETQYF.

This clonotype was counted only a few times. One junction end disagrees with the germline gene, perhaps due to a read error. CDR3 residues: CASRAIAFAGELFF. The CDR3 DNA follows: TGTGCGAGTAGGGCAATCGCCTTTGCCGGGGAGCTGTTTTTT. The chain recombines TRBV19 with TRBJ2-2; D is unresolved. Germline CDR1 LNHDA, CDR2 SQIVND (reference sequence). CDR3 length: 14 residues.

The V gene is TRBV5-5, the J gene TRBJ1-5; a weak D match, TRBD1 (5 bases). V lost 0 bases and J lost 1, with 11 bases in between. The CDR3 contains 16 residues. CDR1 and CDR2 (germline): SGHKS, YYEKEE (reference sequence). The CDR3 spells CASSLAQGISNQPQHF. The CDR3 coding sequence is TGTGCCAGCAGCTTGGCCCAGGGAATAAGCAATCAGCCCCAGCATTTT.

This clonotype was detected ten times or more. The genes are TRBV7-2 and TRBJ2-5, with unresolved D. Between the trimmed V and J ends, which lost 5 bases and 5 bases, there was a span of 12 bases. The CDR3 is 13 amino acids. Germline lookup yields CDR1 SGHTA and CDR2 FQGNSA. This chain's CDR3 is CASSAGPRETQYF. The CDR3 nucleotides read TGTGCCAGCAGCGCCGGGCCTAGGGAGACCCAGTACTTC.

This clonotype was seen a handful of times. The chain couples TRBV7-2 to TRBJ1-5; D ambiguous. V was shortened by 5 bases and J by 6 bases, with 17 bases between the two germline ends. Germline assignment: CDR1 SGHTA and CDR2 FQGNSA. The CDR3 has 15 residues. DNA of the CDR3: TGTGCCAGCAGCCCCCGTAGTGCCAGGTTTCAGCCCCAGCATTTT. Translated, it gives CASSPRSARFQPQHF. Filled out from reference TRBV7-2 and TRBJ1-5, the complete variable domain reads GAGVSQSPSNKVTEKGKDVELRCDPISGHTALYWYRQSLGQGLEFLIYFQGNSAPDKSGLPSDRFSAERTGGSVSTLTIQRTQQEDSAVYLCASSPRSARFQPQHFGDGTRLSIL.

This clonotype was seen at least ten times. V is TRBV7-2 and J is TRBJ2-7; 10 positions agree with TRBD2. Germline V gene lookup returns CDR1 SGHTA and CDR2 FQGNSA. The CDR3 extends over 14 amino acids. V shed 7 bases and J 5 bases; nucleotides not matched to a gene: 8. CDR3 sequence reads: CASILLAGRDEQYF. In nucleotides, the CDR3 is TGTGCCAGCATCCTACTAGCGGGGCGGGACGAGCAGTACTTC.

The V gene is TRBV12-3 or TRBV12-4, the J gene TRBJ1-6; D uncertain. The CDR3 is made up of 14 amino acids. Trimming shortened V by 3 bases and J by 0 bases, and 3 bases separated the two germline ends. The CDR3 loop reads CASSFNSYNSPLHF. CDR3 sequence (DNA): TGTGCCAGCAGTTTCAACTCCTATAATTCACCCCTCCACTTT.

In this sample, this clonotype turned up many times. The chain joins TRBV19 to TRBJ2-4; 9 bases align to TRBD1. CDR1 is LNHDA, CDR2 SQIVND, per germline (reference sequence). Germline trimming cut 5 bases from V and 8 bases from J; bases unmatched to any gene: 13. The CDR3 consists of 16 residues. This chain's CDR3 is CASSRDSGTGTHIQYF. The CDR3 bases are TGTGCCAGTAGTCGGGACTCCGGGACAGGGACACACATTCAGTACTTC.

This clonotype was counted many times. The chain recombines TRBV7-6 with TRBJ2-7, with 8 positions matching TRBD2. V lost 5 bases to trimming and J lost 0 bases; unmatched junction nucleotides: 9. The CDR3 is made up of 16 amino acids. Germline V CDR1 and CDR2: SGHVS, FNYEAQ. The CDR3 DNA reads TGTGCCAGCAGCCAAAGCGGGGGATACCTCTCCTACGAGCAGTACTTC. Amino acids: CASSQSGGYLSYEQYF. Full variable domain (remainder filled in from reference TRBV7-6 and TRBJ2-7): GAGVSQSPRYKVTKRGQDVALRCDPISGHVSLYWYRQALGQGPEFLTYFNYEAQQDKSGLPNDRFSAERPEGSISTLTIQRTEQRDSAMYRCASSQSGGYLSYEQYFGPGTRLTVT.

This clonotype has a count of ten or more. V usage is TRBV7-9 and J usage is TRBJ1-2; no firm D call. CDR1 SEHNR and CDR2 FQNEAQ come from the germline V gene (reference sequence). The V end lost 1 base, the J end lost 7 bases, and 13 bases lay between the germline ends. This CDR3 has 14 amino acids. DNA for the CDR3: TGTGCCAGCAGCTTAGAGGAGGGTAGGAGTGGCTACACCTTC. Translation gives CASSLEEGRSGYTF. Using reference TRBV7-9 and TRBJ1-2 for the parts outside the CDR3, the full variable domain is DTGVSQNPRHKITKRGQNVTFRCDPISEHNRLYWYRQTLGQGPEFLTYFQNEAQLEKSRLLSDRFSAERPKGSFSTLEIQRTEQGDSAMYLCASSLEEGRSGYTFGSGTRLTVV.

J is TRBJ1-2 and V is TRBV6-6; D may be TRBD1 (5 bases). Looked up from germline, CDR1 is MNHNY and CDR2 is SVGAGI (reference sequence). V was trimmed by 6 bases and J by 2 bases, leaving 13 bases between them. CDR3 length: 14 residues. CDR3 DNA: TGTGCCAGCAGGACAAGTAGGGGAAACTATGGCTACACCTTC. Translation: CASRTSRGNYGYTF.

This clonotype was detected ten times or more. This rearrangement joins TRBV7-2 to TRBJ2-7; 10 nucleotides align to TRBD1. CDR3 length: 14 residues. V dropped 5 bases and J dropped 6; count of bases not matched to a gene: 7. CDR1 and CDR2 (germline): SGHTA, FQGNSA. The chain's CDR3 is CASSVAGQGTEQYF. The CDR3 bases are TGTGCCAGCAGCGTCGCGGGACAGGGGACCGAGCAGTACTTC.

This clonotype was seen many times. The V gene is TRBV4-3, the J gene TRBJ1-4; no definite D call. The V gene's germline CDR1 is LGHNA and CDR2 YSLEER. Trimming removed 5 bases from V and 7 bases from J, with 20 bases in between. The CDR3 length is 16 residues. For the CDR3, the DNA is TGCGCCAGCAGCTACCTAGCTGGGTCTGAGGGTGAAAAACTGTTTTTT. Its protein product is CASSYLAGSEGEKLFF.

This clonotype has at least ten counts. This sequence joins TRBV7-2 and TRBJ2-1; 8 positions agree with TRBD2. The germline V gene has CDR1 SGHTA and CDR2 FQGNSA. The CDR3 runs 18 residues. With 5 bases clipped from V and 3 bases from J, the junction kept 15 bases outside the gene matches. CDR3 coding DNA: TGTGCCAGCAGCCCTAGGGCGGATAGCGGGACTATCTACAATGAGCAGTTCTTC. Translation: CASSPRADSGTIYNEQFF.

This clonotype was counted ten times or more. This rearrangement joins TRBV7-2 to TRBJ1-3; D unresolved. Per germline, CDR1 SGHTA and CDR2 FQGNSA. There are 14 residues in the CDR3. V gave up 3 bases and J gave up 2 bases, with 8 bases separating them. The CDR3 is CASSFSRAGNTIYF. In nucleotides, the CDR3 is TGTGCCAGCAGCTTTTCAAGGGCTGGAAACACCATATATTTT.

This clonotype was found a few times. V and J are TRBV20-1 and TRBJ2-1; 10 nucleotides align to TRBD1. The CDR3 contains 13 residues. Germline V gene sequence: CDR1 DFQATT, CDR2 SNEGSKA (reference sequence). The J segment lost 11 bases and the V segment lost 5 bases, leaving 9 bases of the junction unmatched. CDR3 DNA sequence: TGCAGTGCTCCCTTGGGACAGGGGACGCAGCAGTTCTTC. It translates to CSAPLGQGTQQFF.

This clonotype was seen a handful of times. The chain recombines TRBV12-3 or TRBV12-4 with TRBJ1-1; TRBD1 is a possible D gene (6 bases). The CDR3 covers 13 residues. Trimming stripped 5 bases from V and 4 bases from J, with 11 bases between. The CDR3 is CASSPGVVTEAFF. CDR3 nucleotides: TGTGCCAGCAGTCCAGGGGTTGTCACTGAAGCTTTCTTT.

This clonotype was seen repeatedly, ten times or more. The V gene is TRBV5-4, the J gene TRBJ2-3, with D perhaps matching TRBD1 (5 bases). The CDR3 spans 14 residues. Germline assignment: CDR1 SGHNT and CDR2 YYREEE (reference sequence). The V end lost 2 bases, the J end lost 0 bases, and 7 bases lay between the germline ends. DNA for the CDR3: TGTGCCAGCAGCTTAAGGGGAAGCACAGATACGCAGTATTTT. Its protein product is CASSLRGSTDTQYF.

This clonotype was detected a few times. This chain links TRBV25-1 with TRBJ2-1, with 8 bases identical to TRBD2. The CDR3 has 18 residues. J was trimmed by 4 bases and V by 5 bases; bases with no gene match: 16. CDR1 and CDR2 from the germline V gene are MGHDK and SYGVNS. The CDR3 spells CASSKKTGAGGLYNEQFF. DNA for the CDR3: TGTGCCAGCAGTAAAAAAACCGGGGCGGGAGGTCTTTACAATGAGCAGTTCTTC.

This chain connects TRBV10-3 to TRBJ2-5, with 9 positions matching TRBD2. The CDR3 length is 15 residues. Germline lookup yields CDR1 ENHRY and CDR2 SYGVKD. The J segment lost 3 bases and the V segment lost 5 bases, leaving 7 bases of the junction unmatched. CDR3 loop: CAISIAGGPKETQYF. CDR3 bases: TGTGCCATCAGTATTGCGGGGGGGCCCAAAGAGACCCAGTACTTC.

This clonotype was detected many times. V and J are TRBV7-6 and TRBJ2-7; no clear D gene. The CDR3 spans 14 residues. Germline V gene lookup returns CDR1 SGHVS and CDR2 FNYEAQ. Trimming took 5 bases from V and 2 from J, leaving 13 bases between them. CDR3 in amino acids: CASSLLGDTYEQYF. CDR3 sequence (DNA): TGTGCCAGCAGCCTTCTTGGGGATACCTACGAGCAGTACTTC.

This clonotype was observed a handful of times. The genes are TRBV7-2 and TRBJ1-5; no firm D call. Germline CDR1 and CDR2: SGHTA and FQGNSA. The ends were cut back, 1 base at V and 0 bases at J, with 13 bases in the middle. The CDR3 is made up of 17 amino acids. CDR3: CASSLVAGRGSNQPQHF. In nucleotides, the CDR3 is TGTGCCAGCAGCTTAGTGGCGGGGAGAGGTAGCAATCAGCCCCAGCATTTT.

The chain combines TRBV3-1 with TRBJ2-2; 10 bases align to TRBD2. The V and J ends lost 4 bases and 7 bases, in that order; junction bases with no gene match: 9. The CDR3 sequence is 16 residues long. Germline-derived CDR1 and CDR2 are LGHDT and YNNKEL (reference sequence). CDR3 region: CASSPPSGGAIGELFF. Written as DNA, the CDR3 is TGTGCCAGCAGCCCCCCAAGCGGGGGGGCAATCGGGGAGCTGTTTTTT.